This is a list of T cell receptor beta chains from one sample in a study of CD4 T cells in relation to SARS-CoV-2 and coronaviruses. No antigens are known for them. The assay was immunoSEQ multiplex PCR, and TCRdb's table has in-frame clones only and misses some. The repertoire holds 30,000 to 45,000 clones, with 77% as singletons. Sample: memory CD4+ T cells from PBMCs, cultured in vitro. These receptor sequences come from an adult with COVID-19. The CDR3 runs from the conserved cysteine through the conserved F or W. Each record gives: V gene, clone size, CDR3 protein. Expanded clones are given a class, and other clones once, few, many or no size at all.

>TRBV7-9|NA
CASSHLTRYTDTQYF
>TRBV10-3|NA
CAISESGGSSYEQYF
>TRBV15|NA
CATSGANYEQYF
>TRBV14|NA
CASSLMMGPGKTEAFF
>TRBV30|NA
CAWSADRGGYTF
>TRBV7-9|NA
CASSSGQIKFDLHF
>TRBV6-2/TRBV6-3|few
CASSPGIYQPQHF
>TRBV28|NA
CASSSPGTGGEKLFF
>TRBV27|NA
CASSSPGLATYEQYF
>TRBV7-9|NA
CASSLVGADTQYF
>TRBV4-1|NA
CASSPPRGQSGYNEQFF
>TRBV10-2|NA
CASTGGANEKLFF
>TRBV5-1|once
CASSLNWGGGQETQYF
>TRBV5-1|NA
CASSRAGTGASYEQYF
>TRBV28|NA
CASSSRSPYTDTQYF
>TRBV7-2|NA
CASSFLRADNSPLHF
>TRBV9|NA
CASSEGGANYGYTF
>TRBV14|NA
CASSHLNVDEQYF
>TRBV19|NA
CATQVGGQWQPQHF
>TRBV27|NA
CASKSVSGPSSYNEQFF
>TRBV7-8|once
CASSGTGRPDTQYF
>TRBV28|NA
CAIGLAGAPTDTQYF
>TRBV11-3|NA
CASSPSGLASNEQFF
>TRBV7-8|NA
CASSTGGKAEQYF
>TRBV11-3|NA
CASSVLSMHEQFF
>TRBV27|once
CASSPISGRSLLSPGELFF
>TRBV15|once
CATSRDTGTADTQYF
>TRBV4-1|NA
CASSQDLSGLGTRQPQHF
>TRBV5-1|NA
CASSLDYQSSYEQYF
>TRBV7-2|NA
CASSELGGNQPQHF
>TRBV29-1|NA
CSVAAGVHYNEQFF
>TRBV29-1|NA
CSGRYPTQYNEQFF
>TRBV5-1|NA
CASSLTSGGDTQYF
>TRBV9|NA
CASRGTDNSPLHF
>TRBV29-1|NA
CSVGALQETQYF
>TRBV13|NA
CASSLRTSENGNEQFF
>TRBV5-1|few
CASSLAGSGAETQYF
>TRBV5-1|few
CASSLTEDAHEQYF
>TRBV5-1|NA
CASSLPETGEREQYF
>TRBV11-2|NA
CASSKDRNYGYTF
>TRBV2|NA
CASSDSIGNQPQHF
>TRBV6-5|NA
CASRTTYTQYF
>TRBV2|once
CASSLGLSGANVLTF
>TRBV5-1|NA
CASSFSGDEGIQYF
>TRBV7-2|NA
CASSLALETQYF
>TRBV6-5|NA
CASSIETGDTGELFF
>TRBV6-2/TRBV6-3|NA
CASSYLRTSGSTDTQYF
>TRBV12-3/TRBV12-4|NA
CASADRGTDTQYF
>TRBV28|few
CASSPGAREQYF
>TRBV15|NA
CATSRILDRYNEQFF
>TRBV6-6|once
CASETGEYTSWQYF
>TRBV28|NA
CASSSPGIRSDTEAFF
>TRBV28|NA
CASSLGVQVNEKLFF
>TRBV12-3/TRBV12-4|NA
CASSFSVLSELFF
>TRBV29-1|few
CSVLSGTANTEAFF
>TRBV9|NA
CASSVGGTQPQHF